This paragraph covers one T cell receptor beta chain sequence. What it binds is unknown. Per germline, CDR1 SEHNR and CDR2 FQNEAQ (reference sequence). J lost 1 base, V lost 5 bases, and 7 bases had no gene match. The CDR3 has 17 amino acids. This entry belongs to a study of OX40 agonist ivuxolimab in advanced cancers. The overall study: Dose-escalation patients had hepatocellular carcinoma, melanoma, renal cell or head and neck cancer. Participants, 75% to 85% male, averaged around 60 years of age, ranging from roughly 20 to 79. Three patients showed partial responses: one hepatocellular carcinoma and two cutaneous melanoma cases.

The study's findings and limits: CD8+ T cells (on average) carried more expanded clones than CD4+ T cells.

Produced via immunoSEQ multiplex PCR; TCRdb's table is partial and in-frame only. The sample contains 95,000 to 120,000 clones, under 95% of which appear only once. This TCR came from an adult with an advanced solid tumor such as melanoma, head and neck, liver or kidney cancer. The gene calls are TRBV7-9 and TRBJ2-3; TRBD2 aligns across 12 bases. Sample: CD4+ or CD8+ T cells sorted from blood, taken in a trial of the OX40 agonist ivuxolimab. The CDR3 loop is CASSPSSGGAGTDTQYF. The CDR3, as DNA: TGTGCCAGCAGCCCCTCTAGCGGGGGGGCCGGCACAGATACGCAGTATTTT.